This T cell receptor beta chain originates from a study of shared clonotypes between healthy human individuals. Clones were read by immunoSEQ multiplex PCR, and TCRdb kept only the in-frame ones, dropping some. The sample lists roughly 2,300,000 clones, just under 95% occurring once. The table lists this clone with a few counts. Its antigen remains unknown. Findings of the study overall: When naive CD4 clonotypes were compared across a handful of donors, 5% to 5.5% were shared. Non-shared clonotypes had lower generation probabilities than clonotypes shared by all four sorted-subset donors.

The CDR3 spans 15 residues. V trimming: 3 bases; J trimming: 3 bases; junction bases outside the gene matches: 7. Germline assignment: CDR1 SGHAT and CDR2 FQNNGV. The chain links TRBV11-2 to TRBJ1-1, with 7 bases matching TRBD1. This TCR was sampled from a man between 18 and 29 years old in good health. Some clones in this sample may be carry-over from other donors' samples. Sample: naive CD4+ T cells from PBMCs. Subset defined: CD45RA+ positively selected. As DNA, the CDR3 is TGTGCCAGCAGCTTTCGCTTTACAGGGGACACTGAAGCTTTCTTT. As protein: CASSFRFTGDTEAFF.